This TCR beta chain came from a study of cytomegalovirus exposure and HLA in healthy donors. Study in general: The use of the same platform for the 120 or so validation repertoires and the approximately 690 first-cohort repertoires was reported by a later analysis. The study, taken as a whole, reports: Confirmation in vitro established that a few CMV-associated chains were specific for CMV antigens. 164 TCR beta chains were listed as cytomegalovirus-associated.

Trimming took 10 bases from V and 4 from J; bases not matched to a gene: 7. Per the germline V gene, CDR1 is SNHLY and CDR2 is FYNNEI. This CDR3 spans 13 amino acids. This clone showed up just a few times. Its specificity is unknown. Separate from the approximately 670-subject first cohort was the roughly 120-subject validation cohort, to which the donors belonged. Libraries were prepared by immunoSEQ multiplex PCR; TCRdb keeps only in-frame clonotypes and omits some of them. In the table there are 100,000 or so clones, less than 90% of which are singletons. Specimen: PBMCs. The chain couples TRBV2 to TRBJ1-5; TRBD1 agrees at 7 bases. This receptor was obtained from a man younger than 30 in good health and CMV-seropositive. The CDR3 nucleotides read TGTGCCACCGAGAGGGACAGTAATCAGCCCCAGCATTTT. Amino acids: CATERDSNQPQHF.